This TCR beta chain was obtained from a study of blood T cell repertoires in COVID-19. Across the study: Sites in the United States, Italy and Spain provided acute and convalescent COVID-19 samples. Sources were T cells, B-cell-depleted T cells, or PBMCs; the material itself was cDNA or gDNA.

In the authors' methods: Reference gene primer amplification yielded estimated nucleated cell counts. Profiled with immunoSEQ multiplex PCR; TCRdb holds only in-frame clones, not every one. Clone size and V and J calls were adopted from that table, with D and trimming inferred from the DNA. Here the sample spans about 230,000 clones, over 80% being singletons. The J segment lost 1 base and the V segment lost 3 bases, leaving 4 bases of the junction unmatched. This CDR3 is 16 amino acids long. CDR1 and CDR2 from the germline V gene are SGHDT and YYEEEE. What was sequenced was peripheral blood. The chain recombines TRBV5-6 with TRBJ1-4; 9 positions agree with TRBD1. The receptor was isolated from a man between 40 and 49 years old with acute or convalescent COVID-19. CDR3 residues: CASSWGTGRTNEKLFF. For the CDR3, the DNA is TGTGCCAGCAGCTGGGGGACAGGGAGAACTAATGAAAAACTGTTTTTT.